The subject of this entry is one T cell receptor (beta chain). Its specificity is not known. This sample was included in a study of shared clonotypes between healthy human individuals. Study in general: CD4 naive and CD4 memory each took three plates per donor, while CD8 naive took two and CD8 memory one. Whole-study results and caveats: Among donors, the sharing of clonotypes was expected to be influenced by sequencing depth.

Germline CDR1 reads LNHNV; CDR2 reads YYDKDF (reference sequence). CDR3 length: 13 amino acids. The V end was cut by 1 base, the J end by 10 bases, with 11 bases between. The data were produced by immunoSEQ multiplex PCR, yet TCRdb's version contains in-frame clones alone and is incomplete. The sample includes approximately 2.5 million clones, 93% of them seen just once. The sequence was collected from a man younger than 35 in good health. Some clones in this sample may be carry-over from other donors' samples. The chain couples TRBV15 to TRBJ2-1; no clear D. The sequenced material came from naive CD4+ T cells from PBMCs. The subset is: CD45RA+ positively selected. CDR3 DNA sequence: TGTGCCACCAGCAGAGCCCCTGGGCGGGAGCAGTTCTTC. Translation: CATSRAPGREQFF.